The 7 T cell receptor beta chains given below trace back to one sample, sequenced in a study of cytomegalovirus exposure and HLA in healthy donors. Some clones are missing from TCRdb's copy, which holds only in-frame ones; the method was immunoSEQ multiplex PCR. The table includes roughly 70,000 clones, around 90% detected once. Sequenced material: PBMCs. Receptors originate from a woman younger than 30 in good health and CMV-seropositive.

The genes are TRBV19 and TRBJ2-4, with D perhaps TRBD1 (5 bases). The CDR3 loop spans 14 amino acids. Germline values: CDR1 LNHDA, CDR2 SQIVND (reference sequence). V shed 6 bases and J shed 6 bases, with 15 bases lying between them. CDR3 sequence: CASSPSSGRNIQYF. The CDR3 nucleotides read TGTGCCAGTAGCCCCTCATCAGGGCGAAACATTCAGTACTTC.

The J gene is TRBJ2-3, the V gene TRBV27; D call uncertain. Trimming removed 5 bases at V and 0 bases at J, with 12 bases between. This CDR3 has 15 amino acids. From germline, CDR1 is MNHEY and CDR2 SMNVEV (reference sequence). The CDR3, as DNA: TGTGCCAGCAGTCGCTACCGCTCTAGCACAGATACGCAGTATTTT. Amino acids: CASSRYRSSTDTQYF.

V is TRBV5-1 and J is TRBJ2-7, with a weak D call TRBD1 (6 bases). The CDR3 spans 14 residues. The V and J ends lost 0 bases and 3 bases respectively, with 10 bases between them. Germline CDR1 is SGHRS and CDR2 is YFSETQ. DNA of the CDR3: TGCGCCAGCAGCTTGGACAGGGCGGACTACGAGCAGTACTTC. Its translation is CASSLDRADYEQYF.

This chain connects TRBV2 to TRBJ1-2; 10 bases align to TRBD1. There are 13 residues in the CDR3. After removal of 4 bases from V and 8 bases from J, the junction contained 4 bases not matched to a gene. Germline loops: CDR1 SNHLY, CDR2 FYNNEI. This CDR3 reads CASSGQGARGYTF. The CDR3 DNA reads TGTGCCAGCAGTGGACAGGGGGCGCGGGGCTACACCTTC.

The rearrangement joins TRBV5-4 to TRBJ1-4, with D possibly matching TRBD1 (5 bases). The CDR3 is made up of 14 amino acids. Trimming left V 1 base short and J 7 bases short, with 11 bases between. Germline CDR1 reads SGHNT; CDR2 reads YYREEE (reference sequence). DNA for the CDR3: TGTGCCAGCAGCTTGTCAGGGCATAGTGAAAAACTGTTTTTT. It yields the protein CASSLSGHSEKLFF. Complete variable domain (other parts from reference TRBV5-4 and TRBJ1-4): ETGVTQSPTHLIKTRGQQVTLRCSSQSGHNTVSWYQQALGQGPQFIFQYYREEENGRGNFPPRFSGLQFPNYSSELNVNALELDDSALYLCASSLSGHSEKLFFGSGTQLSVL.

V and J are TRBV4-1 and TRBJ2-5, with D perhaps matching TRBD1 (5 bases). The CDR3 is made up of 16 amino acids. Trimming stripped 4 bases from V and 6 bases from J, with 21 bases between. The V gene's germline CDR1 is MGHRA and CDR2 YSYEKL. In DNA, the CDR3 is TGCGCCAGCAGCCCATCACAAGGGGCAGTTGGGAAGACCCAGTACTTC. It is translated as CASSPSQGAVGKTQYF.

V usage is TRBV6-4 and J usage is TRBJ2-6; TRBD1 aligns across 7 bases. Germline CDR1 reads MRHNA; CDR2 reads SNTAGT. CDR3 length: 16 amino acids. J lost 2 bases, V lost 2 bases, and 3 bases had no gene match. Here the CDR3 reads CASSDTDRAGANVLTF. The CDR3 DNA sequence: TGTGCCAGCAGTGACACAGACAGGGCTGGGGCCAACGTCCTGACTTTC.